Shown below are 13 T cell receptor beta chains from a single sample sequenced in a study of cytomegalovirus exposure and HLA in healthy donors. A multiplex PCR was run with 60 Vbeta primers and 13 Jbeta primers. Assay used: immunoSEQ multiplex PCR; TCRdb lists only in-frame clones, some missing. Among about 140,000 clones, about 79% were seen once, and the ten largest hold 2.8%. Sequenced material: PBMCs. The receptors come from a male donor in good health and CMV-seronegative.

This CDR3 is CASSRSRGQRNTIYF. The CDR3 DNA reads TGTGCCAGCAGCCGTTCCCGGGGACAGAGAAACACCATATATTTT. This sequence joins TRBV7-8 and TRBJ1-3; 7 bases fit TRBD1. Per germline, CDR1 SGHVS and CDR2 FQNEAQ. With V trimmed by 5 bases and J by 5 bases, 9 bases remained unmatched. The CDR3 runs to 15 residues. Combining the CDR3 with reference TRBV7-8 and TRBJ1-3 gives the whole variable domain GAGVSQSPRYKVAKRGQDVALRCDPISGHVSLFWYQQALGQGPEFLTYFQNEAQLDKSGLPSDRFFAERPEGSVSTLKIQRTQQEDSAVYLCASSRSRGQRNTIYFGEGSWLTVV.

The gene calls are TRBV7-9 and TRBJ1-2; D not resolved. The V gene's germline CDR1 is SEHNR and CDR2 FQNEAQ (reference sequence). The CDR3 extends over 13 amino acids. The V gene lost 5 bases and the J gene lost 4 bases, with 11 bases spanning the gap. This chain's CDR3 is CASSRSRGYGYTF. The CDR3 coding sequence is TGTGCCAGCAGCCGATCGCGGGGCTATGGCTACACCTTC.

There are a few counts of this clone. This chain joins TRBV18 and TRBJ1-4; no firm D call. The CDR3 runs to 15 residues. Trimming took off 5 bases at V and 5 bases at J, with 15 bases between the two ends. Germline CDR1 is KGHSH and CDR2 is LQKENI. CDR3 sequence: CASSTLQIKNEKLFF. In DNA, the CDR3 is TGTGCCAGCTCAACCCTACAGATTAAGAATGAAAAACTGTTTTTT.

The rearrangement uses TRBV7-2 and TRBJ1-5, with a tentative D call TRBD1 (5 bases). The V and J ends lost 1 base and 5 bases respectively, with 9 bases between them. Germline V lookup: CDR1 SGHTA, CDR2 FQGNSA. The CDR3 has 14 amino acids. The CDR3 loop reads CASSLVGGDQPQHF. CDR3 bases: TGTGCCAGCAGCTTAGTTGGAGGGGATCAGCCCCAGCATTTT.

V usage is TRBV5-4 and J usage is TRBJ1-6, with 7 bases matching TRBD1. Per germline, CDR1 SGHNT and CDR2 YYREEE (reference sequence). The trim removed 4 bases at V and 6 bases at J, leaving 7 bases unmatched. The CDR3 consists of 15 residues. The CDR3 here is CASSPRSGGNSPLHF. The CDR3, as DNA: TGTGCCAGCAGCCCAAGGTCAGGGGGTAATTCACCCCTCCACTTT.

V and J are TRBV7-9 and TRBJ2-7; perhaps TRBD2 as D (6 bases). Germline V CDR1 and CDR2: SEHNR, FQNEAQ (reference sequence). Trimming took off 3 bases at V and 5 bases at J, with 17 bases between the two ends. CDR3 length equals 15 residues. The chain's CDR3 is CASSFPGVFGNEQYF. CDR3 bases: TGTGCCAGCAGCTTCCCGGGGGTCTTCGGCAACGAGCAGTACTTC.

The chain links TRBV7-9 to TRBJ1-6; TRBD1 agrees at 10 bases. This CDR3 is built from 16 residues. With V trimmed by 6 bases and J by 7 bases, 9 bases remained unmatched. Germline CDR1 and CDR2: SEHNR and FQNEAQ (reference sequence). In nucleotides, the CDR3 is TGTGCCAGCAGTCAAACCGCGGGACAGGGGAATTCACCCCTCCACTTT. Its translation: CASSQTAGQGNSPLHF.

V gene TRBV10-3 combines with J gene TRBJ1-2; TRBD1 agrees at 11 bases. This CDR3 is 15 amino acids long. V lost 10 bases and J lost 6; bases outside the gene matches: 13. Germline V CDR1 and CDR2: ENHRY, SYGVKD. The CDR3 here is CATSDRGRDSNGYTF. The CDR3 DNA sequence: TGTGCCACCTCGGACAGGGGGCGCGATTCCAATGGCTACACCTTC.

The chain combines TRBV7-3 with TRBJ2-5, with 8 bases matching TRBD2. The CDR3 covers 20 residues. V dropped 2 bases and J dropped 5; count of bases not matched to a gene: 22. The germline gives CDR1 SGHTA, CDR2 FQGTGA. CDR3 nucleotide sequence: TGTGCCAGCAGCTTACTTCCCAGCGGGAGTCCCACTGTCGGGGGGGAGACCCAGTACTTC. It specifies CASSLLPSGSPTVGGETQYF.

In this sample, this clone turned up a few times. The V and J genes are TRBV7-9 and TRBJ1-1; weak D call: TRBD1 (6 bases). Germline CDR1 and CDR2: SEHNR and FQNEAQ (reference sequence). The CDR3 sequence is 17 residues long. Trimming stripped 5 bases from V and 5 bases from J, with 24 bases between. CDR3 sequence (DNA): TGTGCCAGCAGCATTACCAGGGGTTTGGGTAGTAAGACTGAAGCTTTCTTT. Protein product: CASSITRGLGSKTEAFF.

The chain employs TRBV30 and TRBJ2-3; 7 bases agree with TRBD1. Germline V gives CDR1 GTSNPN, CDR2 SVGIG (reference sequence). The trim removed 4 bases at V and 2 bases at J, leaving 15 bases unmatched. The CDR3 spans 17 residues. CDR3 loop: CAWKGRGQSSDTDTQYF. CDR3 DNA sequence: TGTGCCTGGAAAGGTCGGGGACAGTCGTCCGACACAGATACGCAGTATTTT.

J is TRBJ2-7 and V is TRBV6-5; no definite D call. Per the germline V gene, CDR1 is MNHEY and CDR2 is SVGAGI. V was clipped by 4 bases and J by 4 bases, with 8 bases between them. The CDR3 sequence is 12 residues long. CDR3 sequence: CASSSTGYEQYF. As DNA, the CDR3 is TGTGCCAGCAGTTCGACGGGTTACGAGCAGTACTTC.

Remarks on this clone: Sequence at one end of the junction differs from germline and may be a read error. CDR3 sequence: CASRLGTGGSEAFF. The CDR3 DNA is TGCGCCAGCAGATTGGGGACAGGGGGCTCTGAAGCTTTCTTT. This chain joins TRBV5-1 and TRBJ1-1, with TRBD1 identical over 12 bases. CDR3 length equals 14 residues. Germline V gives CDR1 SGHRS, CDR2 YFSETQ.